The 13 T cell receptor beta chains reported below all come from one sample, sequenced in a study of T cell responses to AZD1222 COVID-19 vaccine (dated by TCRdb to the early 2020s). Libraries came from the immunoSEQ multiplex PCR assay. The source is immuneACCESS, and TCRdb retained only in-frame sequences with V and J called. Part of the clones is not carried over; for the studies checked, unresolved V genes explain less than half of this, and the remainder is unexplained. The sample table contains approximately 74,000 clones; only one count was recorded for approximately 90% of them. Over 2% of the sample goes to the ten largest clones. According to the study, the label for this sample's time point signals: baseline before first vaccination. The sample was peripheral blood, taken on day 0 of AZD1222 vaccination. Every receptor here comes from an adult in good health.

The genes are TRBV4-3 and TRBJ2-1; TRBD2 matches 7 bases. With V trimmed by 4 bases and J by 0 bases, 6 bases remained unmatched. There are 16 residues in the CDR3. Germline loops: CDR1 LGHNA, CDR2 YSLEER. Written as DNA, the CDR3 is TGCGCCAGCAGCCTCTCAGCGGGACCCTCCTACAATGAGCAGTTCTTC. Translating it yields CASSLSAGPSYNEQFF.

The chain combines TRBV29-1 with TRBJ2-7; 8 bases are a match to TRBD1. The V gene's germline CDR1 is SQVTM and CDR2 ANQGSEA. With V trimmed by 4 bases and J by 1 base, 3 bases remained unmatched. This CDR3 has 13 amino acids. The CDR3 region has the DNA TGCAGCGTTGGCCGGACAGGGTCCTACGAGCAGTACTTC. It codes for CSVGRTGSYEQYF.

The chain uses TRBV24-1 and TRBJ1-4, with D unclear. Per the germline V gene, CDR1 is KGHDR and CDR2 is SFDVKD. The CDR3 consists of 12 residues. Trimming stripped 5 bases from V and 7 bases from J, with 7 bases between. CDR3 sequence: CATSVDGEKLFF. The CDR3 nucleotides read TGTGCCACCAGTGTGGACGGTGAAAAACTGTTTTTT.

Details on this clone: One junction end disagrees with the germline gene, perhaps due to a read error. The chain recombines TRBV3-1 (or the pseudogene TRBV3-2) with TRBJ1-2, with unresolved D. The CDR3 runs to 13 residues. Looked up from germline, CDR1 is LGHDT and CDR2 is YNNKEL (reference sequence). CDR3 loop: CAGSPTRHGGYTF. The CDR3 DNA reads TGTGCCGGCAGTCCCACACGTCACGGCGGCTACACCTTC.

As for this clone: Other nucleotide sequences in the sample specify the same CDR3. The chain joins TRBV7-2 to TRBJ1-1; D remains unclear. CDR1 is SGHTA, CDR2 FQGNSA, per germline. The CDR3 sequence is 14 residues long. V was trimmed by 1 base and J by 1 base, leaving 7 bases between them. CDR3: CASSLGPGNTEAFF. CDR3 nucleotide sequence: TGTGCCAGCAGCTTAGGTCCAGGGAACACTGAAGCTTTCTTT.

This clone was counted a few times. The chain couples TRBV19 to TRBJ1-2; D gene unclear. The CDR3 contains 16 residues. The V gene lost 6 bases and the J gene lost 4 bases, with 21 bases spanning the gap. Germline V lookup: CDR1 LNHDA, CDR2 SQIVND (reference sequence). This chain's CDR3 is CASSPRGLLKGYGYTF. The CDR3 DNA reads TGTGCCAGTAGCCCCCGTGGGCTCCTAAAGGGCTATGGCTACACCTTC.

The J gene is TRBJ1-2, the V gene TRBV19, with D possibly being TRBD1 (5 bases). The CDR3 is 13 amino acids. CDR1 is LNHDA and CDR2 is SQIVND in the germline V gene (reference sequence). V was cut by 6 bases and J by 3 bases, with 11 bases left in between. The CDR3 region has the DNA TGTGCCAGTAGCACGGGACGGTACTATGGCTACACCTTC. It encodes CASSTGRYYGYTF.

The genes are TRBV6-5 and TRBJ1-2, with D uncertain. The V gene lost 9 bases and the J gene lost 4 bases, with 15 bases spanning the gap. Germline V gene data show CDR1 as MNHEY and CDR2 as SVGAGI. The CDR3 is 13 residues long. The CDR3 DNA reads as TGTGCCAGTAATAAGAATGAAGGCTATGGCTACACCTTC. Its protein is CASNKNEGYGYTF.

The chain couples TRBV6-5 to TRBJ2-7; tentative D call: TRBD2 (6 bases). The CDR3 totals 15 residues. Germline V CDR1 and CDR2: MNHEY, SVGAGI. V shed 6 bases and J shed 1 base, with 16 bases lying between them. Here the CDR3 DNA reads TGTGCCAGCAGGGTGGGCGGGGATGGATCCTACGAGCAGTACTTC. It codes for CASRVGGDGSYEQYF.

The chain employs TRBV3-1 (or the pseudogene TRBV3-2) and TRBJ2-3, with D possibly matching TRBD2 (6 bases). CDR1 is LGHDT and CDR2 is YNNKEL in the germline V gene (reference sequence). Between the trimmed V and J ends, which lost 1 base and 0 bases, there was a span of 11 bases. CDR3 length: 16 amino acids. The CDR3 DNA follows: TGTGCCAGCAGCCAAGTGGCGGGACGGAGCACAGATACGCAGTATTTT. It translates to CASSQVAGRSTDTQYF.

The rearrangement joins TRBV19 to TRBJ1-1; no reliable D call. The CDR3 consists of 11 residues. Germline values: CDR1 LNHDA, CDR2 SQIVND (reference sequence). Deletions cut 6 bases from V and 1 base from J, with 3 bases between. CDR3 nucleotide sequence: TGTGCCAGTAGGAGGAACACTGAAGCTTTCTTT. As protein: CASRRNTEAFF.

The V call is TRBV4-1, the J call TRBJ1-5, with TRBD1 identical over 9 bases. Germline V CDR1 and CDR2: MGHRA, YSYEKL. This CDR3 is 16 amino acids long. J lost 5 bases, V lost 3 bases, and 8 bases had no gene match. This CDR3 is CASSHPGQGPDQPQHF. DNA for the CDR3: TGCGCCAGCAGCCATCCGGGACAGGGTCCCGATCAGCCCCAGCATTTT.

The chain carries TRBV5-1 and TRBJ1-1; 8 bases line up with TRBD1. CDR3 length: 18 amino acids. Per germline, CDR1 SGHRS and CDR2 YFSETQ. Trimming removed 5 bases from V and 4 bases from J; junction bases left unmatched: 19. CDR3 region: CASSYITGVGQGGTEAFF. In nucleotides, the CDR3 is TGCGCCAGCAGTTATATCACCGGAGTCGGACAGGGTGGCACTGAAGCTTTCTTT.